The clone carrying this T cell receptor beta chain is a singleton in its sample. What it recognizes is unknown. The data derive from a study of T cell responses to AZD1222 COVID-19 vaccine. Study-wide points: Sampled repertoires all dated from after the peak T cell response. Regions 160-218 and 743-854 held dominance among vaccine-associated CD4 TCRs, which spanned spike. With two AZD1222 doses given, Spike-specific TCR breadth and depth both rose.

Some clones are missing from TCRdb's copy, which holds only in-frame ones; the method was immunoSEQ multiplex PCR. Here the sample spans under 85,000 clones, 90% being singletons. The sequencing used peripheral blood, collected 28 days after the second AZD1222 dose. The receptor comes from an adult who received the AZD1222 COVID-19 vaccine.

The CDR3 reads CASSEGVPIYEQYF. CDR3 DNA: TGTGCCAGCAGTGAAGGGGTCCCAATTTACGAGCAGTACTTC. The genes are TRBV2 and TRBJ2-7; D remains ambiguous. Trimming shortened V by 1 base and J by 4 bases, and 11 bases separated the two germline ends. CDR1 and CDR2 from the germline V gene are SNHLY and FYNNEI. This CDR3 spans 14 amino acids.